The 23 T cell receptor beta chains reported below all come from one sample, sequenced in a study of blood T cells in healthy people across ages. The authors ran a second PCR of roughly 6 to 12 cycles using a sample-barcoded 5' primer and a J-beta primer mix. TCRdb reprocessed the 5' RACE reads with MiXCR, giving one entry per CDR3 protein. The sample carries 650,000 to 900,000 distinct CDR3 sequences, 62% recorded once. The sample comprised blood. The receptors originated from a man under 40 in good health.

This chain uses TRBV4-3 with TRBJ1-2; 7 nucleotides agree with TRBD1. The germline CDR1 and CDR2 sequences are LGHNA and YSLEER. The CDR3 is 14 amino acids. Trimming at V came to 3 bases and at J to 7 bases, leaving 8 bases not matched to a gene. The CDR3 DNA reads TGCGCCAGCAGCCAGGAGACAGGGACCGTTGGCTACACCTTC. Its protein is CASSQETGTVGYTF.

The genes are TRBV20-1 and TRBJ2-3; possible D gene TRBD2, 6 bases. The CDR3 loop spans 13 amino acids. The germline CDR1 and CDR2 sequences are DFQATT and SNEGSKA (reference sequence). The V end lost 3 bases, the J end lost 4 bases, and 11 bases lay between the germline ends. CDR3 DNA: TGCAGTGCTAGCCAGGACTATTCAGATACGCAGTATTTT. Translating gives CSASQDYSDTQYF.

The CDR3: CASSLDTLGADTQYF. CDR3 nucleotides: TGTGCCAGCAGCTTAGACACGTTGGGCGCAGATACGCAGTATTTT. The chain joins TRBV7-2 to TRBJ2-3; D remains ambiguous. With 1 base removed from V and 4 bases from J, the gap between germline ends came to 12 bases. The germline gives CDR1 SGHTA, CDR2 FQGNSA. The length of the CDR3 is 15 residues. Supplemented by reference TRBV7-2 and TRBJ2-3, the full variable domain reads GAGVSQSPSNKVTEKGKDVELRCDPISGHTALYWYRQSLGQGLEFLIYFQGNSAPDKSGLPSDRFSAERTGGSVSTLTIQRTQQEDSAVYLCASSLDTLGADTQYFGPGTRLTVL.

This clonotype was counted between two and nine times. The gene calls are TRBV27 and TRBJ2-6; 9 bases are shared with TRBD1. The CDR3 loop spans 18 amino acids. The J segment lost 0 bases and the V segment lost 5 bases, leaving 8 bases of the junction unmatched. CDR1 is MNHEY, CDR2 SMNVEV, per germline (reference sequence). Here the CDR3 reads CASSPWTGASSGANVLTF. The DNA of the CDR3 is TGTGCCAGCAGTCCCTGGACAGGGGCGAGCTCTGGGGCCAACGTCCTGACTTTC.

The count of this clonotype is one. The junction does not match germline at one end; this may be a read error. The chain joins TRBV12-3 or TRBV12-4 to TRBJ1-4; possibly TRBD1 for D (6 bases). The CDR3 loop spans 15 amino acids. This chain's CDR3 is CTSNGGGTTNEKLFF. The DNA of the CDR3 is TGTACCAGCAACGGGGGCGGGACAACTAATGAAAAACTGTTTTTT.

This sequence joins TRBV28 and TRBJ2-1, with 8 bases lining up with TRBD2. CDR3 size: 16 residues. Germline assignment: CDR1 MDHEN and CDR2 SYDVKM. The V and J ends lost 6 bases and 0 bases, in that order; junction bases with no gene match: 7. The CDR3: CASRSLAGFSYNEQFF. CDR3 nucleotides: TGTGCCAGCAGATCCTTAGCGGGGTTCTCCTACAATGAGCAGTTCTTC.

This clonotype has only a few counts. The V and J genes are TRBV7-2 and TRBJ2-1, with 7 nucleotides matching TRBD1. After removal of 0 bases from V and 4 bases from J, the junction contained 6 bases not matched to a gene. CDR1 SGHTA and CDR2 FQGNSA come from the germline V gene. The CDR3 extends over 16 amino acids. CDR3 sequence reads: CASSLARQGLYNEQFF. The CDR3 nucleotides read TGTGCCAGCAGCTTAGCAAGACAGGGCCTTTACAATGAGCAGTTCTTC.

In this sample, this clonotype turned up a few times. The chain links TRBV24-1 to TRBJ2-1; D unresolved. Trimming left V 0 bases short and J 2 bases short, with 4 bases between. Germline V gene data show CDR1 as KGHDR and CDR2 as SFDVKD. The CDR3 extends over 14 amino acids. The CDR3 nucleotides are TGTGCCACCAGTGATTTGACTACCTACAATGAGCAGTTCTTC. Protein sequence: CATSDLTTYNEQFF.

This clonotype occurred many times. The V gene is TRBV7-2, the J gene TRBJ1-2; no reliable D call. Trimming took 3 bases from V and 8 from J, leaving 7 bases between them. The CDR3 contains 11 residues. Per the germline V gene, CDR1 is SGHTA and CDR2 is FQGNSA. DNA of the CDR3: TGTGCCAGCAGCTTGGGTAGCGGCTACACCTTC. Its protein is CASSLGSGYTF.

The table lists this clonotype with a count of one. V is TRBV4-2 and J is TRBJ2-7, with D perhaps given as TRBD1 or TRBD2 (6 bases each). This CDR3 is built from 17 residues. CDR1 is LGHNA, CDR2 YNFKEQ, per germline. The V end lost 0 bases, the J end lost 7 bases, and 22 bases lay between the germline ends. The CDR3 sequence: CASSQDNVIGGPREQYF. CDR3 bases: TGTGCCAGCAGCCAAGACAACGTTATTGGGGGGCCACGGGAGCAGTACTTC.

This chain links TRBV2 with TRBJ1-4, with 8 bases identical to TRBD1. The length of the CDR3 is 16 residues. J lost 8 bases, V lost 2 bases, and 10 bases had no gene match. Germline CDR1 and CDR2: SNHLY and FYNNEI. As DNA, the CDR3 is TGTGCCAGCAGTGAAATTGCAGGACAGGGATGGGAAAAACTGTTTTTT. It yields the protein CASSEIAGQGWEKLFF.

This chain joins TRBV20-1 and TRBJ1-2; 10 bases are shared with TRBD1. The CDR3 is made up of 17 amino acids. From germline, CDR1 is DFQATT and CDR2 SNEGSKA (reference sequence). V shed 0 bases and J 5 bases; nucleotides not matched to a gene: 12. The CDR3 nucleotides read TGCAGTGCTAGAGAAGGAGGCGGGACAGGGGCTATATATGGCTACACCTTC. Amino acids: CSAREGGGTGAIYGYTF.

V is TRBV7-2 and J is TRBJ2-3; D remains unclear. CDR1 is SGHTA, CDR2 FQGNSA, per germline. V gave up 2 bases and J gave up 4 bases, with 10 bases separating them. The CDR3 sequence is 14 residues long. CDR3 in DNA: TGTGCCAGCAGCTTACTAGGGTTTTCAGATACGCAGTATTTT. Its translation: CASSLLGFSDTQYF.

There are a few counts of this clonotype. J is TRBJ2-3 and V is TRBV6-5; 10 bases agree with TRBD2. Germline V CDR1 and CDR2: MNHEY, SVGAGI. The CDR3 is 13 amino acids. V was clipped by 4 bases and J by 6 bases; unmatched bases: 1. CDR3 DNA: TGTGCCAGCAGTTTGACTAGCGGGGATACGCAGTATTTT. Protein product: CASSLTSGDTQYF.

This chain uses TRBV6-2 or TRBV6-3 with TRBJ2-7, with D possibly matching TRBD2 (5 bases). The CDR3 has 13 amino acids. The ends were cut back, 9 bases at V and 7 bases at J, with 19 bases in the middle. Germline-derived CDR1 and CDR2 are MNHEY and SVGEGT. The CDR3 spells CASTTGRPGEQYF. The CDR3 region has the DNA TGTGCCAGTACGACGGGAAGGCCGGGGGAGCAGTACTTC.

This clonotype was observed a handful of times. The chain carries TRBV2 and TRBJ1-4, with 8 nucleotides matching TRBD1. The CDR3 is made up of 13 amino acids. CDR1 is SNHLY and CDR2 is FYNNEI in the germline V gene. Trimming at V came to 7 bases and at J to 7 bases, leaving 5 bases not matched to a gene. The CDR3 here is CASTNRGGEKLFF. The CDR3 DNA reads TGTGCCAGCACTAACAGGGGGGGTGAAAAACTGTTTTTT.

This chain connects TRBV2 to TRBJ2-7, with 12 bases identical to TRBD2. Germline values: CDR1 SNHLY, CDR2 FYNNEI. Losses at the gene ends were 3 bases for V and 0 bases for J; bases not matched to a gene: 3. The CDR3 consists of 16 residues. The CDR3 spells CASSEGGLAGSYEQYF. The CDR3 DNA is TGTGCCAGCAGTGAGGGGGGACTAGCGGGCTCCTACGAGCAGTACTTC.

The chain is built from TRBV20-1 and TRBJ2-7; a weak D match, TRBD1 (7 bases). The tail of the sequence fits TRBJ2-5 better, so the J call may be wrong. The germline V gene encodes CDR1 DFQATT and CDR2 SNEGSKA (reference sequence). This CDR3 has 11 amino acids. The CDR3, as DNA: TGCAGCCGACAGGGAGGAGAGACCCAGTACTTC. Its translation: CSRQGGETQYF.

The genes are TRBV29-1 and TRBJ2-5; D remains unclear. The V gene lost 4 bases and the J gene lost 5 bases, with 5 bases spanning the gap. The CDR3 totals 10 residues. Germline CDR1 is SQVTM and CDR2 is ANQGSEA. The CDR3 protein is CSVGYETQYF. The CDR3 DNA follows: TGCAGCGTTGGCTATGAGACCCAGTACTTC.

This clonotype has just a few counts. The V gene is TRBV29-1, the J gene TRBJ2-3, with a weak D call TRBD1 (5 bases). The V end was cut by 8 bases, the J end by 4 bases, with 10 bases between. Germline loops: CDR1 SQVTM, CDR2 ANQGSEA. The CDR3 contains 11 residues. CDR3 loop: CSRGSPDTQYF. The DNA for the CDR3 is TGCAGCAGGGGCAGCCCAGATACGCAGTATTTT.

The V and J genes are TRBV20-1 and TRBJ2-5; no definite D call. The CDR3 is 11 residues long. The V and J ends lost 7 bases and 2 bases respectively, with 8 bases between them. Germline V CDR1 and CDR2: DFQATT, SNEGSKA (reference sequence). The DNA for the CDR3 is TGCAGTGGAGGACCGCAAGAGACCCAGTACTTC. This sequence encodes CSGGPQETQYF.

V gene TRBV10-3 combines with J gene TRBJ2-3; no definite D call. This CDR3 is 14 amino acids long. Trimming cost V 3 bases and J 6 bases, with 13 bases left between them. The germline gives CDR1 ENHRY, CDR2 SYGVKD. CDR3 in amino acids: CAISDSSGVDTQYF. The CDR3 DNA is TGTGCCATCAGTGACTCCTCTGGGGTGGATACGCAGTATTTT.

The V gene is TRBV7-2, the J gene TRBJ1-1; D perhaps matches TRBD1 (6 bases). The CDR3 has 13 residues. Trimming pared 1 base from V and 11 bases from J, leaving 14 bases between. Germline V lookup: CDR1 SGHTA, CDR2 FQGNSA. The CDR3: CASSLDVRGSAFF. CDR3 sequence (DNA): TGTGCCAGCAGCTTAGACGTCAGGGGCTCGGCTTTCTTT. Full variable domain (missing parts from reference TRBV7-2 and TRBJ1-1): GAGVSQSPSNKVTEKGKDVELRCDPISGHTALYWYRQSLGQGLEFLIYFQGNSAPDKSGLPSDRFSAERTGGSVSTLTIQRTQQEDSAVYLCASSLDVRGSAFFGQGTRLTVV.